This T cell receptor beta chain originates from a study of blood T cells in healthy people across ages. For this clonotype: The antigen remains unidentified.

Through a sample-barcoded 5' primer and a J-beta primer mix, a second PCR was run for roughly 6 to 12 cycles. TCRdb independently ran MiXCR on the 5' RACE reads; one entry per CDR3 protein. The data contain under 2,000,000 distinct CDR3 sequences, about 50% of them singletons. The CDR3 is 16 amino acids. The germline V gene encodes CDR1 SGHTA and CDR2 FQGNSA. Study observations and caveats: Strong correlation linked observed beta diversity and percent naive T cells.

The chain joins TRBV7-2 to TRBJ2-5; 13 bases are shared with TRBD2. The end of the DNA is better explained by TRBJ2-1, so the J call may be wrong. Sequencing used blood. The sequence was obtained from a middle-aged woman in good health. The CDR3 nucleotides read TGTGCCAGCAGCTTGCAACTAGCGGGGGGGGAAGAGACCCAGTTCTTC. Translated: CASSLQLAGGEETQFF.